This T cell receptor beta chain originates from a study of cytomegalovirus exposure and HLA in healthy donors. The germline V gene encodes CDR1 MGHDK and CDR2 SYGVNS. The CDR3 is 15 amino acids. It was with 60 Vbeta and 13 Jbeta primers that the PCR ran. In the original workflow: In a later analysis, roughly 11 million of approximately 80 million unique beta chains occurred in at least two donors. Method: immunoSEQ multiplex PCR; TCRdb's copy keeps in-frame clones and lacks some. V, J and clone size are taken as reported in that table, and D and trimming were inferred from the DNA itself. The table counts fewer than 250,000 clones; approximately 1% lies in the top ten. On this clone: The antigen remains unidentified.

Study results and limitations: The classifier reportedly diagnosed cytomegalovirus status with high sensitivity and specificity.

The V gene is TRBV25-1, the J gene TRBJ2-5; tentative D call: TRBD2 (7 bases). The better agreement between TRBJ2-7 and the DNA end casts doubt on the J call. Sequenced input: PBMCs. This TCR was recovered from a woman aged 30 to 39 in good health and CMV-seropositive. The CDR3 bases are TGTGCCAGCAGTCTCCGTGGGGGGGGCACCTACGAGCAGTACTTC. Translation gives CASSLRGGGTYEQYF.